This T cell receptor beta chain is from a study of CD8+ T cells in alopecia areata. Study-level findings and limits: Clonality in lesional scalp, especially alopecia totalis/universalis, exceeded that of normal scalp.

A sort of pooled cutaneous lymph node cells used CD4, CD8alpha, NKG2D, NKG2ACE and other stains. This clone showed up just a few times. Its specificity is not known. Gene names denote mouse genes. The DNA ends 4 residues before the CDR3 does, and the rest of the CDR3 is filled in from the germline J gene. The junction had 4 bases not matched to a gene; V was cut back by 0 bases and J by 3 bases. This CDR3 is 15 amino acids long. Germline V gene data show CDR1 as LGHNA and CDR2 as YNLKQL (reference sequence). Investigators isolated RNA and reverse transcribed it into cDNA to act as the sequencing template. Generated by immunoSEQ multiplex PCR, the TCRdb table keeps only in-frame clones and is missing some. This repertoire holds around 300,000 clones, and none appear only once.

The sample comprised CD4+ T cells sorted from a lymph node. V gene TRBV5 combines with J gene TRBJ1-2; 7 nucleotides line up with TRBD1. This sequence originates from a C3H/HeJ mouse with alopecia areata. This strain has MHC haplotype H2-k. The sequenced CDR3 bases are TGTGCCAGCAGCCAAGAGACAGGGAGGGACTCC. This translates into CASSQETGRDS. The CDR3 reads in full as CASSQETGRDSDYTF.